The text below deals with one T cell receptor (beta chain). Profiling relied on immunoSEQ multiplex PCR, and the TCRdb table lists in-frame clones only, not all of them. The data contain tens of thousands of clones, around nine tenths of them singletons. This specimen comes from a study of control samples from healthy donors and cancer patients. Per the germline V gene, CDR1 is MNHEY and CDR2 is SMNVEV (reference sequence). Trimming took 2 bases from V and 4 from J, leaving 12 bases between them. The CDR3 is 14 residues long. The sequence was collected from a woman between 45 and 60 years old in good health. The V gene is TRBV27, the J gene TRBJ2-7, with D tentatively TRBD1 or TRBD2 (5 bases each). The sample was blood. The CDR3 protein is CASSLGTSTYEQYF. CDR3 DNA: TGTGCCAGCAGTTTAGGGACCTCTACATACGAGCAGTACTTC.